Listed here are 18 T cell receptor beta chains from one sample, sequenced in a study of cytomegalovirus exposure and HLA in healthy donors. Sequenced by immunoSEQ multiplex PCR; TCRdb stores in-frame clones only, minus some. This sample has fewer than 300,000 clones, with approximately 87% found just once. Source material: PBMCs. The receptors were gathered from a woman between 18 and 29 years old in good health and CMV-seronegative.

V gene TRBV6-1 combines with J gene TRBJ1-5; D gene unclear. CDR1 MNHNS and CDR2 SASEGT come from the germline V gene. CDR3 length: 13 amino acids. V lost 5 bases, J lost 4 bases, and 9 bases lay in between. CDR3 nucleotides: TGTGCCAGCAGTCTAGATTTGAATCAGCCCCAGCATTTT. It yields the protein CASSLDLNQPQHF.

The chain employs TRBV6-1 and TRBJ2-2; D is perhaps TRBD1 (5 bases). V shed 3 bases and J shed 1 base, with 9 bases lying between them. CDR3 length equals 15 residues. Germline CDR1 is MNHNS and CDR2 is SASEGT. CDR3 residues: CASSEYRLNTGELFF. DNA for the CDR3: TGTGCCAGCAGTGAGTACAGGTTGAACACCGGGGAGCTGTTTTTT.

V usage is TRBV5-1 and J usage is TRBJ2-1, with D perhaps TRBD2 (5 bases). The CDR3 runs to 11 residues. Germline V gives CDR1 SGHRS, CDR2 YFSETQ. The V gene lost 4 bases and the J gene lost 15 bases, with 14 bases spanning the gap. In nucleotides, the CDR3 is TGCGCCAGCAGCCCGGAGGAAGGGCTGTTCTTC. This gives the protein CASSPEEGLFF.

The chain has TRBV5-1 and TRBJ2-6; the D gene is possibly TRBD1 (7 bases). The V gene lost 1 base and the J gene lost 1 base, with 12 bases spanning the gap. Germline CDR1 is SGHRS and CDR2 is YFSETQ. CDR3 length: 17 residues. The CDR3 loop is CASSLRGTVSGANVLTF. DNA for the CDR3: TGCGCCAGCAGCTTGCGCGGGACAGTATCTGGGGCCAACGTCCTGACTTTC.

The chain couples TRBV5-4 to TRBJ2-3; 10 nucleotides agree with TRBD2. Losses at the gene ends were 4 bases for V and 0 bases for J; bases not matched to a gene: 8. The CDR3 extends over 17 amino acids. Germline V gene sequence: CDR1 SGHNT, CDR2 YYREEE (reference sequence). CDR3 coding DNA: TGTGCCAGCAGCCGCGGGACTAGCGCCGGGAGCACAGATACGCAGTATTTT. Translating gives CASSRGTSAGSTDTQYF.

The chain combines TRBV14 with TRBJ1-4; TRBD1 matches at 8 bases. The CDR3 has 18 amino acids. Germline V gives CDR1 SGHDN, CDR2 FVKESK. V shed 4 bases and J 0 bases; nucleotides not matched to a gene: 10. The CDR3 reads CASSRKPGGVATNEKLFF. In DNA form, the CDR3 reads TGTGCCAGCAGCCGCAAGCCAGGGGGCGTCGCAACTAATGAAAAACTGTTTTTT.

The rearrangement links TRBV11-2 to TRBJ2-7; maybe TRBD2 (5 bases). There are 15 residues in the CDR3. CDR1 and CDR2 (germline): SGHAT, FQNNGV. Trimming took 0 bases from V and 0 from J, leaving 9 bases between them. CDR3 sequence reads: CASSLDPGSSYEQYF. The CDR3 nucleotides read TGTGCCAGCAGCTTAGATCCGGGGAGCTCCTACGAGCAGTACTTC.

This chain uses TRBV7-2 with TRBJ1-2, with 8 nucleotides matching TRBD1. With V trimmed by 0 bases and J by 7 bases, 4 bases remained unmatched. CDR1 SGHTA and CDR2 FQGNSA come from the germline V gene. The CDR3 loop spans 14 amino acids. The CDR3 nucleotides read TGTGCCAGCAGCTTAGCGGGACAGGTTTCTGGCTACACCTTC. Translation: CASSLAGQVSGYTF.

The chain links TRBV7-8 to TRBJ2-1; 11 positions match TRBD1. J was trimmed by 5 bases and V by 5 bases; bases with no gene match: 5. Per the germline V gene, CDR1 is SGHVS and CDR2 is FQNEAQ. The CDR3 covers 15 residues. The chain's CDR3 is CASSRQGQGDNEQFF. The CDR3 nucleotides read TGTGCCAGCAGCAGGCAGGGACAGGGGGACAATGAGCAGTTCTTC. Variable domain in full (rest from reference TRBV7-8 and TRBJ2-1): GAGVSQSPRYKVAKRGQDVALRCDPISGHVSLFWYQQALGQGPEFLTYFQNEAQLDKSGLPSDRFFAERPEGSVSTLKIQRTQQEDSAVYLCASSRQGQGDNEQFFGPGTRLTVL.

The chain links TRBV11-2 to TRBJ2-5; the match to TRBD2 covers 8 bases. This CDR3 has 14 residues. From germline, CDR1 is SGHAT and CDR2 FQNNGV. V was pared by 5 bases and J by 5 bases, with 7 bases of the junction left unmatched. The CDR3 reads CASSPPSGSETQYF. DNA of the CDR3: TGTGCCAGCAGCCCCCCCAGCGGGAGTGAGACCCAGTACTTC.

This chain links TRBV13 with TRBJ1-1, with D possibly matching TRBD1 (6 bases). Germline CDR1 is PRHDT and CDR2 is FYEKMQ (reference sequence). Trimming pared 1 base from V and 4 bases from J, leaving 13 bases between. The CDR3 covers 15 residues. The CDR3 reads CASSLDWGRVTEAFF. The CDR3 bases are TGTGCCAGCAGCTTAGACTGGGGGCGGGTCACTGAAGCTTTCTTT.

The chain links TRBV7-7 to TRBJ2-6; possibly TRBD1 for D (6 bases). The CDR3 totals 14 residues. Trimming left V 10 bases short and J 4 bases short, with 14 bases between. Germline V gene sequence: CDR1 SSHAT, CDR2 FNYEAQ (reference sequence). CDR3: CATTTGLGANVLTF. DNA for the CDR3: TGTGCCACCACGACAGGTTTAGGGGCCAACGTCCTGACTTTC.

The chain uses TRBV4-2 and TRBJ1-6; D remains unclear. V was clipped by 1 base and J by 10 bases, with 17 bases between them. The CDR3 is made up of 16 amino acids. Germline CDR1 is LGHNA and CDR2 is YNFKEQ. CDR3 protein: CASSQGRGSRESPLHF. The CDR3 DNA reads TGTGCCAGCAGCCAAGGACGAGGGAGTCGGGAGTCACCCCTCCACTTT.

The V call is TRBV28, the J call TRBJ2-7, with D tentatively TRBD2 (6 bases). V was shortened by 4 bases and J by 2 bases, with 18 bases between the two germline ends. Germline V gene data show CDR1 as MDHEN and CDR2 as SYDVKM. The CDR3 totals 16 residues. The CDR3 DNA reads TGTGCCAGCAGTTCCCCCGCGGCTAGCGCCACCTACGAGCAGTACTTC. This encodes CASSSPAASATYEQYF.

The gene calls are TRBV15 and TRBJ2-1, with D possibly TRBD2 on 6 matching bases. This CDR3 is 15 amino acids long. The V end was cut by 5 bases, the J end by 7 bases, with 18 bases between. Germline assignment: CDR1 LNHNV and CDR2 YYDKDF (reference sequence). CDR3 residues: CATSGGRGDLNEQFF. In DNA form, the CDR3 reads TGTGCCACCAGCGGAGGTCGCGGGGACTTAAATGAGCAGTTCTTC. Using reference TRBV15 and TRBJ2-1 for the parts outside the CDR3, the full variable domain is DAMVIQNPRYQVTQFGKPVTLSCSQTLNHNVMYWYQQKSSQAPKLLFHYYDKDFNNEADTPDNFQSRRPNTSFCFLDIRSPGLGDTAMYLCATSGGRGDLNEQFFGPGTRLTVL.

The genes are TRBV2 and TRBJ2-1; unclear D gene. Germline V gene lookup returns CDR1 SNHLY and CDR2 FYNNEI. Trimming shortened V by 2 bases and J by 8 bases, and 13 bases separated the two germline ends. The CDR3 loop spans 14 amino acids. CDR3 in amino acids: CASSEIRRRDEQFF. The CDR3 DNA follows: TGTGCCAGCAGTGAAATTCGTCGTCGGGATGAGCAGTTCTTC.

The V gene is TRBV7-2, the J gene TRBJ2-2; D might be TRBD2 (6 bases). The germline V and J ends were trimmed by 0 bases and 6 bases, with 17 bases remaining between them. Germline V CDR1 and CDR2: SGHTA, FQGNSA. The CDR3 totals 17 residues. The CDR3 sequence: CASSLAVVAAGSGELFF. In nucleotides, the CDR3 is TGTGCCAGCAGCTTAGCGGTGGTAGCGGCGGGATCCGGGGAGCTGTTTTTT.

The chain joins TRBV27 to TRBJ2-7, with D tentatively TRBD1 (6 bases). Germline V lookup: CDR1 MNHEY, CDR2 SMNVEV (reference sequence). The CDR3 has 15 residues. Trimming removed 6 bases from V and 6 bases from J, with 21 bases in between. The CDR3 DNA is TGTGCCAGCAGCCCCCTACAGGGCCCACCGGGCGAGCAGTACTTC. This sequence encodes CASSPLQGPPGEQYF.